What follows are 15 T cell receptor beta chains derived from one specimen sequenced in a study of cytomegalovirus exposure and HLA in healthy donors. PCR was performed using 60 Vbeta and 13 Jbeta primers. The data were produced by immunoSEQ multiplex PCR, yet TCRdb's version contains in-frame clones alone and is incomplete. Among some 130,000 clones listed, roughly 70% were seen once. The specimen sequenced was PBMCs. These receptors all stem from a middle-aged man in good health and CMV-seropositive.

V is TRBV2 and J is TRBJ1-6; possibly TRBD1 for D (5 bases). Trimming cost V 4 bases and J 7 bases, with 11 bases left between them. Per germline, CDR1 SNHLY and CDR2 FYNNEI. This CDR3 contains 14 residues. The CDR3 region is CASSGRVGNSPLHF. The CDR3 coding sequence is TGTGCCAGCAGTGGCAGGGTAGGAAATTCACCCCTCCACTTT.

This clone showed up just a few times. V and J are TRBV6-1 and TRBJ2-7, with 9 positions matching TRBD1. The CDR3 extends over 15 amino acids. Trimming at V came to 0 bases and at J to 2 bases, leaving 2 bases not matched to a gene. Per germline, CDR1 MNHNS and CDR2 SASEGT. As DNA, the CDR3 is TGTGCCAGCAGTGAAGCCGGACAGGGGACCTACGAGCAGTACTTC. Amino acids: CASSEAGQGTYEQYF.

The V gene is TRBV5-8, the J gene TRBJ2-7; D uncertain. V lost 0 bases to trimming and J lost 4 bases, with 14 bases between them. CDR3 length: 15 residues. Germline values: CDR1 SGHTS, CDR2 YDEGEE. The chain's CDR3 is CASSLAPGATYEQYF. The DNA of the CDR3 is TGTGCCAGCAGCTTGGCCCCAGGCGCTACATACGAGCAGTACTTC.

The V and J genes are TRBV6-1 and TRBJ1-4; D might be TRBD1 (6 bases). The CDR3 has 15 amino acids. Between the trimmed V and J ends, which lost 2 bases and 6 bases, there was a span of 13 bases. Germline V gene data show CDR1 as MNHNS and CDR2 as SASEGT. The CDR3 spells CASSEPGVGYEKLFF. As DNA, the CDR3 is TGTGCCAGCAGTGAACCAGGGGTCGGATATGAAAAACTGTTTTTT.

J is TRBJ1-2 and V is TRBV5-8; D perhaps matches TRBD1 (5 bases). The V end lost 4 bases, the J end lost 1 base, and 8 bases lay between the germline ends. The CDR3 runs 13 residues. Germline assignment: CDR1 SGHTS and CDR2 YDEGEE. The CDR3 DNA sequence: TGTGCCAGCAGCAGGACATATAACTATGGCTACACCTTC. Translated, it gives CASSRTYNYGYTF.

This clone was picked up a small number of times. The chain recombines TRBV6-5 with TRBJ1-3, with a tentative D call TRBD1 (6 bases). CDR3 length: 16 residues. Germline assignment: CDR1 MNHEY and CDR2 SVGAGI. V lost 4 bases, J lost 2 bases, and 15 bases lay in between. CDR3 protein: CASSSSGVITGNTIYF. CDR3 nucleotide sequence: TGTGCCAGCAGTTCATCAGGGGTGATCACTGGAAACACCATATATTTT.

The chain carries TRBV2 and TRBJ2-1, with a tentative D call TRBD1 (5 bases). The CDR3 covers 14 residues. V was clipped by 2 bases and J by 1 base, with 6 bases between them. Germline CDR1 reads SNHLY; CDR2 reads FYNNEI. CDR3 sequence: CASSEQGSYNEQFF. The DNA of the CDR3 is TGTGCCAGCAGTGAACAGGGTTCCTACAATGAGCAGTTCTTC.

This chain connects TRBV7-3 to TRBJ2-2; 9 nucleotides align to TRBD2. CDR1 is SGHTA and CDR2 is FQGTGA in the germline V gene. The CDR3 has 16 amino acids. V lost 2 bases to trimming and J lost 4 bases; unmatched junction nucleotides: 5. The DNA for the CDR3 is TGTGCCAGCAGCTTATGGGCTAGCGGGACCACCGGGGAGCTGTTTTTT. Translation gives CASSLWASGTTGELFF. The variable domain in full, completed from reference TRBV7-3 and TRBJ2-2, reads GAGVSQTPSNKVTEKGKYVELRCDPISGHTALYWYRQSLGQGPEFLIYFQGTGAADDSGLPNDRFFAVRPEGSVSTLKIQRTERGDSAVYLCASSLWASGTTGELFFGEGSRLTVL.

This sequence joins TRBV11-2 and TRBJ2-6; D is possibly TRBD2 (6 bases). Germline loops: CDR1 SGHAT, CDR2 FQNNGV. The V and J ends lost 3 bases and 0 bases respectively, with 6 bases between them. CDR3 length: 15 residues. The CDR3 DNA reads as TGTGCCAGCAGCTTCGGGGGCTCTGGGGCCAACGTCCTGACTTTC. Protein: CASSFGGSGANVLTF. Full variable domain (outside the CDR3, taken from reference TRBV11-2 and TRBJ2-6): EAGVAQSPRYKIIEKRQSVAFWCNPISGHATLYWYQQILGQGPKLLIQFQNNGVVDDSQLPKDRFSAERLKGVDSTLKIQPAKLEDSAVYLCASSFGGSGANVLTFGAGSRLTVL.

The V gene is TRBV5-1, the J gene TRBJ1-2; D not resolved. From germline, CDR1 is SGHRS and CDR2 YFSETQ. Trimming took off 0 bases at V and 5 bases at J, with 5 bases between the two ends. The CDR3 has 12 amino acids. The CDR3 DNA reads TGCGCCAGCAGCTTGGGAGAGTATGGCTACACCTTC. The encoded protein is CASSLGEYGYTF.

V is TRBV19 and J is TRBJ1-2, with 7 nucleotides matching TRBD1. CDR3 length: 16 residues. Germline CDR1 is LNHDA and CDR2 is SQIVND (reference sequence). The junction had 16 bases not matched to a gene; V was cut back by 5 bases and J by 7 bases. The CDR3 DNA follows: TGTGCCAGTAGTCCCTACGGGGACAGTCCGAGAGTTGGCTACACCTTC. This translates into CASSPYGDSPRVGYTF.

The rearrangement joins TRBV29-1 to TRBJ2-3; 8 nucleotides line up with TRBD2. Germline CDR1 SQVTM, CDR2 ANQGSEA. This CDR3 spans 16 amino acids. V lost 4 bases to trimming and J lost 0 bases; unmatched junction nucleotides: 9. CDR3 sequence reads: CSVGLAGTYSTDTQYF. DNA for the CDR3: TGCAGCGTTGGTCTAGCGGGTACTTATAGCACAGATACGCAGTATTTT.

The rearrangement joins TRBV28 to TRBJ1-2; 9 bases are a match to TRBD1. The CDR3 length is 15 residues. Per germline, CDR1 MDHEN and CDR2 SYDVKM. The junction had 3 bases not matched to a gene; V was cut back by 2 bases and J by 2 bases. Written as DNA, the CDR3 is TGTGCCAGCAGTTTAGAAGGGACAGGGAACTATGGCTACACCTTC. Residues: CASSLEGTGNYGYTF.

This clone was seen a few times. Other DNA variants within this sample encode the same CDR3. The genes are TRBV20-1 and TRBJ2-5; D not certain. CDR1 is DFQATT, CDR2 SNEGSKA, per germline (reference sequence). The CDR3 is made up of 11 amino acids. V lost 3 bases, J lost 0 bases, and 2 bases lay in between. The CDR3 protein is CSASNQETQYF. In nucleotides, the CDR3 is TGCAGTGCTAGCAACCAAGAGACCCAGTACTTC.

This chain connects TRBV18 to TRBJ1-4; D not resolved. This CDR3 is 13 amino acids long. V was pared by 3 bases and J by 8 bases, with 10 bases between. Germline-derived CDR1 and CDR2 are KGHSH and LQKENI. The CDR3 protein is CASSPSGGEKLFF. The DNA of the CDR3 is TGTGCCAGCTCACCTTCAGGAGGGGAAAAACTGTTTTTT. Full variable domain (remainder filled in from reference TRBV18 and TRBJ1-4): NAGVMQNPRHLVRRRGQEARLRCSPMKGHSHVYWYRQLPEEGLKFMVYLQKENIIDESGMPKERFSAEFPKEGPSILRIQQVVRGDSAAYFCASSPSGGEKLFFGSGTQLSVL.